This T cell receptor beta chain emerged from a study of cytomegalovirus exposure and HLA in healthy donors. The overall study: In a later analysis, it was reported that the 110 or so validation repertoires had been produced on the same platform as the 670 or so repertoires belonging to the first cohort.

Study-wide results and caveats: Most TCR sequences proved rare, with some public TCRs found in many donors. The finding came from a later analysis; first-cohort TCR clusters tended to co-occur in the 130 or so validation repertoires. In vitro checks showed that a few CMV-associated chains really do target CMV antigens.

The CDR3 has 15 residues. Germline V CDR1 and CDR2: KGHSH, LQKENI. Trimming removed 3 bases from V and 4 bases from J, with 15 bases in between. Using immunoSEQ multiplex PCR, the repertoire was profiled, and TCRdb retains in-frame clones only, with some absent. Seen here are 250,000 to 400,000 clones, roughly 90% observed once, and the top ten hold about 0.96%. Details on this clone: Its cognate antigen is unknown.

Sample: PBMCs. This sequence was found in a man younger than 40 in good health and CMV-seronegative. The chain recombines TRBV18 with TRBJ1-2; TRBD1 is a possible D gene (5 bases). The CDR3, as DNA: TGTGCCAGCTCACCGGACGGGGGTGTAGCCTATGGCTACACCTTC. This encodes CASSPDGGVAYGYTF.